These T cell receptor beta chains were read from a single sample in a study of early T cells in non-severe SARS-CoV-2 infection. MiXCR, run by TCRdb on the 5' RACE reads, gives a single entry per CDR3 protein. Found here are 68,000 or so distinct CDR3 sequences, 9% to 15% of them singletons; the top ten hold approximately 1.7%. Sequencing input: whole blood. The origin of the receptors is an adult who was a healthcare worker with PCR-confirmed SARS-CoV-2 infection or an uninfected control (not recorded which). The CDR3 runs from the conserved cysteine through the conserved F or W. A D gene is named only where the DNA matches it firmly. Size tells how often a clone was seen (once, few, many) or the class of an expanded clone, and some rows leave it out.

size	J	D	V	DNA	CDR3
-	TRBJ1-1	-	TRBV30	TGTGCCTGGAGAGTCGGCAGGGGGAACACTGAAGCTTTCTTT	CAWRVGRGNTEAFF
few	TRBJ1-3	TRBD1	TRBV6-4	TGTGCCAGCAGTGGGGACAGGGCCTACTCTGGAAACACCATATATTTT	CASSGDRAYSGNTIYF
-	TRBJ2-2	-	TRBV10-3	TGTGCCATCAGCCCGGGGGAGGACGACGGGGAGCTGTTTTTT	CAISPGEDDGELFF
many	TRBJ2-7	-	TRBV28	TGTGCCAGCAGTTTGTGGGGCGTCCCTTACGAGCAGTACTTC	CASSLWGVPYEQYF
-	TRBJ1-1	-	TRBV6-5	TGTGCCAGCAGTTACGACGCAGGGAGAAGTACTGAAGCTTTCTTT	CASSYDAGRSTEAFF
-	TRBJ1-2	-	TRBV30	TGTGCCTGGAGTCCCCCGCGGCAGGGAGCTCTATCTGGCTACACCTTC	CAWSPPRQGALSGYTF
few	TRBJ2-7	-	TRBV7-9	TGTGCCAGCAGCGACGACGGACGGCACTACGAGCAGTACTTC	CASSDDGRHYEQYF
-	TRBJ1-1	TRBD1	TRBV10-3	TGTGCCATCAGAGAAGGACAGGGGGTAAACACTGAAGCTTTCTTT	CAIREGQGVNTEAFF
-	TRBJ2-3	-	TRBV3-1	TGTGCCAGCAGCGGCCCTGGCCCGTCCAGGGATACGCAGTATTTT	CASSGPGPSRDTQYF
-	TRBJ2-4	TRBD2	TRBV7-2	TGTGCCAGCAGCTTAGAACTAGCGGGGCTAGCCAAAAACATTCAGTACTTC	CASSLELAGLAKNIQYF
few	TRBJ2-5	-	TRBV10-1	TGCGCCACCATGTCTCCTCCGGGACAAGTCCAAGAGACCCAGTACTTC	CATMSPPGQVQETQYF
many	TRBJ1-1	TRBD1	TRBV29-1	TGCAGCGCTGAGGGGTTTAAGAAAAGTACAGGGGGCGGATTCGTCACTGAAGCTTTCTTT	CSAEGFKKSTGGGFVTEAFF
few	TRBJ2-6	-	TRBV7-9	TGTGCCAGCAGCGAAACATCTGGGGCCAACGTCCTGACTTTC	CASSETSGANVLTF
-	TRBJ1-6	-	TRBV4-2	TGTGCCAGCAGCCAAGATCCTTTAGGTTCACCCCTCCACTTT	CASSQDPLGSPLHF
-	TRBJ2-7	-	TRBV28	TGTGCCAGCAGTTCTAGGTACGAGCAGTACTTC	CASSSRYEQYF
few	TRBJ1-1	-	TRBV20-1	TGCAGTGCTCCGCGGGGCGGGAGCATGAACACTGAAGCTTTCTTT	CSAPRGGSMNTEAFF
few	TRBJ2-2	TRBD2	TRBV10-2	TGCGCCAGCAGCCTAATACTAGCGGGGAAGAACACCGGGGAGCTGTTTTTT	CASSLILAGKNTGELFF
-	TRBJ2-2	-	TRBV19	TGTGCCAGTAGCCCCACGGGGATGGCCGGGGAGCTGTTTTTT	CASSPTGMAGELFF
-	TRBJ1-1	-	TRBV29-1	TGCAGCGTTGAAGGTTTATTGGCGAACACTGAAGCTTTCTTT	CSVEGLLANTEAFF
-	TRBJ2-5	-	TRBV7-2	TGTGCCAGCAGCTTAGCGGGCAGCGGCGTCCAAGAGACCCAGTACTTC	CASSLAGSGVQETQYF
many	TRBJ2-2	TRBD1	TRBV13	TGTGCCAGCAGCTTAGGGGACAGGGGGCAAGCGAACACCGGGGAGCTGTTTTTT	CASSLGDRGQANTGELFF
many	TRBJ1-1	-	TRBV12-3/TRBV12-4	TGTGCCAGCAGCTCCGGAGAGTCGCGGGGTCAAGCTTTCTTT	CASSSGESRGQAFF
-	TRBJ1-5	-	TRBV12-3/TRBV12-4	TGTGCCAGCAGTTTAAGCAAGGGTAGCAATCAGCCCCAGCATTTT	CASSLSKGSNQPQHF
-	TRBJ2-7	TRBD2	TRBV11-2	TGTGCCAGCAGCGAGGAGGCTAGCGGTAATTACGAGCAGTACTTC	CASSEEASGNYEQYF
-	TRBJ1-5	-	TRBV6-2/TRBV6-3	TGTGCCAGCAGTTACCGGTATGGGACCCAGCATTTT	CASSYRYGTQHF
many	TRBJ1-1	-	TRBV12-3/TRBV12-4	TGTGCCAGCGGAGATTACTTGAACACTGAAGCTTTCTTT	CASGDYLNTEAFF
-	TRBJ1-6	-	TRBV5-4	TGTGCCAGCAGCTTGGTTCCGGGGGCTGAATCACCCCTCCACTTT	CASSLVPGAESPLHF
-	TRBJ2-7	-	TRBV2	TGTGCCAGCAGTGAGGGACAATACTACGAGCAGTACTTC	CASSEGQYYEQYF
few	TRBJ1-3	-	TRBV10-3	TGTGCCATCAGGGACAGAGTCTCTGGAAACACCATATATTTT	CAIRDRVSGNTIYF
few	TRBJ2-1	-	TRBV10-1	TGCGCCAGCAGTGAACGGGCGAATGAGCAGTTCTTC	CASSERANEQFF
few	TRBJ2-3	-	TRBV11-1	TGTGCCAGCAGCTCCCAAAGCCACCCCACAGATACGCAGTATTTT	CASSSQSHPTDTQYF
many	TRBJ1-1	-	TRBV21-1	TGTGCCAGCATAGAGGACACTGAAGCTTTCTTT	CASIEDTEAFF
-	TRBJ2-3	-	TRBV7-2	TGTGCCAGCAGCTTAGGGCCCAATGATACGCAGTATTTT	CASSLGPNDTQYF